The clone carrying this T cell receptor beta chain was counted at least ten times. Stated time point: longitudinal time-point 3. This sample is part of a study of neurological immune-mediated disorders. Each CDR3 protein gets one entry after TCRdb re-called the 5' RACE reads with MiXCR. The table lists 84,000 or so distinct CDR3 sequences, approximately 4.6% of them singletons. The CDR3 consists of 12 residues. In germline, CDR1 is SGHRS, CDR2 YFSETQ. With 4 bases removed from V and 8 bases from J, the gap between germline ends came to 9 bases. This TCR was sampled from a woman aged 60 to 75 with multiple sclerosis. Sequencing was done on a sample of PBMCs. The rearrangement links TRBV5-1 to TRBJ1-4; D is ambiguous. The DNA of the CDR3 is TGCGCCAGCAGCCCCGGGAGGGAAAAACTGTTTTTT. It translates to CASSPGREKLFF. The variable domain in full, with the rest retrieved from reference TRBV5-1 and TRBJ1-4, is KAGVTQTPRYLIKTRGQQVTLSCSPISGHRSVSWYQQTPGQGLQFLFEYFSETQRNKGNFPGRFSGRQFSNSRSEMNVSTLELGDSALYLCASSPGREKLFFGSGTQLSVL.